The 7 T cell receptor beta chains below were found in one sample sequenced in a study of blood T cell repertoires in COVID-19. Assay: immunoSEQ multiplex PCR; the TCRdb copy retains only in-frame clones and omits some. The sample lists about 94,000 clones; 74% were seen once. The sequencing input was peripheral blood. These receptors were obtained from a man aged 65 to 79 with COVID-19, enrolled during active disease.

The V and J genes are TRBV12-1 and TRBJ2-3; the DNA was not compared with TRBD2, the D call given in the table. TRBV12-1 is classified as a pseudogene. CDR3 length: 15 amino acids. CDR3 DNA sequence: TGTGCCAGCAGCTTGAATAGAGCTAGCACAGATACGCAGTATTTT. Protein: CASSLNRASTDTQYF.

The V and J genes are TRBV21-1 and TRBJ1-1. TRBV21-1 is flagged as a pseudogene. This CDR3 has 15 residues. CDR3 bases: TGTGCCAGCAGCAAAGGGCGGAGGGTGAACACTGAAGCTTTCTTT. It codes for CASSKGRRVNTEAFF.

This clone was recorded only once. The chain couples TRBV11-3 to TRBJ1-2; TRBD1 might be the D (5 bases). V lost 5 bases and J lost 0, with 13 bases in between. The germline CDR1 and CDR2 sequences are SGHNT and YENEEA. The CDR3 is 15 amino acids. The DNA of the CDR3 is TGTGCCAGCAGCACATCGGACATAGCTAACTATGGCTACACCTTC. This sequence encodes CASSTSDIANYGYTF.

This clone occurred a few times. The gene calls are TRBV5-1 and TRBJ2-1; D possibly corresponds to TRBD2 (5 bases). Germline V CDR1 and CDR2: SGHRS, YFSETQ. The CDR3 covers 15 residues. The V end was cut by 4 bases, the J end by 8 bases, with 19 bases between. The CDR3 DNA is TGCGCCAGCAGCAGAGGGAGAGTGGGCATCGATGAGCAGTTCTTC. It translates to CASSRGRVGIDEQFF.

This clone appeared a single time. Other DNA sequences in the same sample also yield this CDR3. This chain joins TRBV5-1 and TRBJ2-3; 7 positions agree with TRBD1. V shed 5 bases and J 1 base; nucleotides not matched to a gene: 10. CDR3 length equals 16 residues. The germline gives CDR1 SGHRS, CDR2 YFSETQ. The CDR3 sequence is CASSWEQGRGTDTQYF. CDR3 nucleotide sequence: TGCGCCAGCAGTTGGGAACAGGGGCGAGGCACAGATACGCAGTATTTT.

This clone was counted only a few times. The chain combines TRBV6-6 with TRBJ1-5; TRBD1 aligns across 9 bases. This CDR3 is 18 amino acids long. CDR1 is MNHNY and CDR2 is SVGAGI in the germline V gene (reference sequence). The V gene end was trimmed by 5 bases and the J gene end by 0 bases; junction bases not matched to a gene: 11. For the CDR3, the DNA is TGTGCCAGCAGTCGACCGGGACAGGGCCTTTATAGCAATCAGCCCCAGCATTTT. Its translation: CASSRPGQGLYSNQPQHF.

The V call is TRBV7-8, the J call TRBJ2-7, with D uncertain. The CDR3 is 12 amino acids. The germline V gene encodes CDR1 SGHVS and CDR2 FQNEAQ. V gave up 1 base and J gave up 5 bases, with 6 bases separating them. The chain's CDR3 is CASSLGLDEQYF. In nucleotides, the CDR3 is TGTGCCAGCAGCTTAGGGCTCGACGAGCAGTACTTC.